What follows are 24 T cell receptor beta chains derived from one specimen sequenced in a study of blood T cells in healthy people across ages. Together with a sample-barcoded 5' primer, a J-beta primer mix was included in a second PCR lasting roughly 7 to 11 cycles. TCRdb redid the calling of the 5' RACE reads with MiXCR, one entry per CDR3 protein. The sample shows about 1.8 million distinct CDR3 sequences, roughly 50% of them seen only once. The sample taken for sequencing was blood. The receptors originated from a woman between 40 and 55 years old in good health.

V and J are TRBV20-1 and TRBJ2-1; D possibly corresponds to TRBD2 (5 bases). In germline, CDR1 is DFQATT, CDR2 SNEGSKA (reference sequence). CDR3 size: 15 residues. V shed 3 bases and J shed 5 bases, with 17 bases lying between them. The CDR3, as DNA: TGCAGTGCTAGGCCCTCTGTAAGAGGGAACAATGAGCAGTTCTTC. Its translation is CSARPSVRGNNEQFF.

The chain has TRBV4-3 and TRBJ2-1; D not certain. V was shortened by 0 bases and J by 4 bases, with 4 bases between the two germline ends. The CDR3 is made up of 13 amino acids. Germline lookup yields CDR1 LGHNA and CDR2 YSLEER. Written as DNA, the CDR3 is TGCGCCAGCAGCCAAGAACTGTACAATGAGCAGTTCTTC. Residues: CASSQELYNEQFF.

The chain links TRBV7-2 to TRBJ2-4, with 8 positions matching TRBD2. Trimming took 4 bases from V and 3 from J; bases not matched to a gene: 20. Germline V gene sequence: CDR1 SGHTA, CDR2 FQGNSA. This CDR3 has 20 amino acids. CDR3 coding DNA: TGTGCCAGCAGCTATTCAGTCCGGGGGGCGGGGGGATATGGCAAAAACATTCAGTACTTC. Amino acid sequence: CASSYSVRGAGGYGKNIQYF.

Only a few counts were recorded for this clonotype. The gene calls are TRBV12-3 or TRBV12-4 and TRBJ2-7; possible D gene TRBD1, 5 bases. The CDR3 length is 12 residues. The V and J ends lost 9 bases and 1 base respectively, with 10 bases between them. The CDR3 region has the DNA TGTGCCAGACGAGGACATTCCTACGAGCAGTACTTC. This sequence encodes CARRGHSYEQYF.

The chain uses TRBV7-2 and TRBJ1-1, with TRBD1 as a possible D gene (5 bases). Deletions cut 7 bases from V and 4 bases from J, with 16 bases between. CDR3 size: 14 residues. Germline V gene sequence: CDR1 SGHTA, CDR2 FQGNSA. The CDR3 DNA reads TGTGCCAGCACTCCCAGGGCTCGGGTCACTGAAGCTTTCTTT. It specifies CASTPRARVTEAFF.

Worth noting for this clonotype: A junction end diverges from the germline sequence, so it may reflect a read error. The chain recombines TRBV4-3 with TRBJ1-1; TRBD1 is a possible D gene (5 bases). The CDR3 runs to 12 residues. Germline lookup yields CDR1 LGHNA and CDR2 YSLEER. The CDR3 DNA is TGCACCAGTGGACCGGGGGACACTGAAGCTTTCTTT. Protein product: CTSGPGDTEAFF.

The rearrangement joins TRBV2 to TRBJ1-2; 8 nucleotides agree with TRBD1. Trimming at V came to 6 bases and at J to 6 bases, leaving 12 bases not matched to a gene. The germline gives CDR1 SNHLY, CDR2 FYNNEI. The CDR3 runs 15 residues. In nucleotides, the CDR3 is TGTGCCAGCAGCCCCAGAAGGACAGGGCGAAATGGCTACACCTTC. It is translated as CASSPRRTGRNGYTF.

The rearrangement uses TRBV12-3 or TRBV12-4 and TRBJ1-2, with D hard to call. The CDR3 length is 12 residues. V was shortened by 6 bases and J by 5 bases, with 10 bases between the two germline ends. CDR3 sequence reads: CASRIVGYGYTF. The CDR3 coding sequence is TGTGCCAGCAGGATTGTGGGATATGGCTACACCTTC.

The sample holds a few counts of this clonotype. The chain recombines TRBV4-3 with TRBJ2-3, with a weak D call TRBD2 (6 bases). The germline CDR1 and CDR2 sequences are LGHNA and YSLEER. The CDR3 totals 16 residues. The V end was cut by 1 base, the J end by 1 base, with 12 bases between. The CDR3, as DNA: TGCGCCAGCAGCCAAGTTCAGGGAGGAGGCACAGATACGCAGTATTTT. Residues: CASSQVQGGGTDTQYF.

V and J are TRBV27 and TRBJ2-1, with D hard to call. Germline V gene lookup returns CDR1 MNHEY and CDR2 SMNVEV (reference sequence). The CDR3 covers 17 residues. Trimming removed 5 bases from V and 0 bases from J, with 17 bases in between. Here the CDR3 DNA reads TGTGCCAGCAGTCCCCGACTGCGACGAGGCTCCTACAATGAGCAGTTCTTC. Its translation: CASSPRLRRGSYNEQFF.

This chain joins TRBV12-3 or TRBV12-4 and TRBJ1-4, with TRBD1 matching 7 bases. After removal of 5 bases from V and 4 bases from J, the junction contained 10 bases not matched to a gene. The CDR3 is 16 amino acids. CDR3 region: CASSPLRPGGNEKLFF. CDR3 nucleotide sequence: TGTGCCAGCAGTCCCCTCCGCCCAGGGGGTAATGAAAAACTGTTTTTT.

The sample holds many counts of this clonotype. The CDR3 loop reads CASSQVGRAKNIQYF. The CDR3 DNA reads as TGTGCCAGCAGCCAAGTTGGGAGGGCCAAAAACATTCAGTACTTC. This rearrangement joins TRBV3-1 to TRBJ2-4, with TRBD2 as a possible D gene (6 bases). This CDR3 is built from 15 residues. The V end was cut by 1 base, the J end by 1 base, with 8 bases between. The germline V gene encodes CDR1 LGHDT and CDR2 YNNKEL (reference sequence).

This clonotype has just a few counts. The chain joins TRBV20-1 to TRBJ2-7; a possible D gene is TRBD1 (6 bases). CDR1 is DFQATT, CDR2 SNEGSKA, per germline (reference sequence). The CDR3 length is 14 residues. Trimming shortened V by 6 bases and J by 6 bases, and 21 bases separated the two germline ends. CDR3 DNA: TGCAGTGCCGGATTCGAGGGGGTAAGCTCCGAGCAGTACTTC. It is translated as CSAGFEGVSSEQYF.

The CDR3 DNA is TGTGCCATCAGTGAGTACACAGATACGCAGTATTTT. It specifies CAISEYTDTQYF. The chain has TRBV10-3 and TRBJ2-3; D unresolved. Trimming took 1 base from V and 2 from J, leaving 1 base between them. CDR1 ENHRY and CDR2 SYGVKD come from the germline V gene. CDR3 size: 12 residues.

The rearrangement joins TRBV20-1 to TRBJ2-5; TRBD1 agrees at 11 bases. The J call is doubtful: the DNA matches TRBJ2-7 better. CDR1 is DFQATT and CDR2 is SNEGSKA in the germline V gene (reference sequence). The CDR3 length is 14 residues. This CDR3 reads CSAAGTGGGNEQYF. The CDR3 DNA reads as TGCAGTGCTGCCGGGACAGGGGGTGGGAACGAGCAGTACTTC.

The chain uses TRBV6-5 and TRBJ1-1; tentative D call: TRBD1 (6 bases). This CDR3 has 16 amino acids. V lost 1 base and J lost 1, with 13 bases in between. Germline-derived CDR1 and CDR2 are MNHEY and SVGAGI. Here the CDR3 reads CASSYYGGISNTEAFF. The CDR3 coding sequence is TGTGCCAGCAGTTACTACGGGGGCATCTCGAACACTGAAGCTTTCTTT.

This chain uses TRBV7-2 with TRBJ1-5, with D hard to call. This CDR3 has 13 residues. Trimming removed 3 bases from V and 5 bases from J, with 8 bases in between. Looked up from germline, CDR1 is SGHTA and CDR2 is FQGNSA. CDR3 sequence: CASSFERDQPQHF. The CDR3 DNA follows: TGTGCCAGCAGCTTTGAGAGGGATCAGCCCCAGCATTTT.

V and J are TRBV20-1 and TRBJ1-2; D perhaps matches TRBD1 (5 bases). The CDR3 is made up of 14 amino acids. Germline V gene sequence: CDR1 DFQATT, CDR2 SNEGSKA (reference sequence). With 8 bases removed from V and 4 bases from J, the gap between germline ends came to 20 bases. CDR3 protein: CSPNTGTLVYGYTF. Here the CDR3 DNA reads TGCAGTCCTAACACAGGAACTCTGGTCTATGGCTACACCTTC.

The V call is TRBV12-3 or TRBV12-4, the J call TRBJ1-6; TRBD1 matches at 8 bases. J gave up 4 bases and V 4 bases, and 3 bases lay outside the gene matches. The length of the CDR3 is 15 residues. The CDR3 loop reads CASSSGGHYNSPLHF. The CDR3 DNA is TGTGCCAGCAGTTCAGGGGGCCATTATAATTCACCCCTCCACTTT.

The rearrangement links TRBV15 to TRBJ2-6; D gene unclear. The CDR3 length is 15 residues. Germline lookup yields CDR1 LNHNV and CDR2 YYDKDF (reference sequence). The V gene lost 3 bases and the J gene lost 1 base, with 7 bases spanning the gap. The CDR3: CATSSVSSGANVLTF. CDR3 sequence (DNA): TGTGCCACCAGCAGCGTTTCTTCTGGGGCCAACGTCCTGACTTTC.

This clonotype was counted between two and nine times. The chain uses TRBV9 and TRBJ2-3; D tentatively reads TRBD1 or TRBD2 (5 bases each). Germline V gene sequence: CDR1 SGDLS, CDR2 YYNGEE. CDR3 length: 16 residues. V lost 3 bases and J lost 0, with 14 bases in between. For the CDR3, the DNA is TGTGCCAGCAGCGCCCTTCCGGGACCGAGCACAGATACGCAGTATTTT. Translating gives CASSALPGPSTDTQYF.

The genes are TRBV7-9 and TRBJ1-4; D gene uncertain. The CDR3 has 15 residues. Germline CDR1 and CDR2: SEHNR and FQNEAQ (reference sequence). Trimming cost V 2 bases and J 7 bases, with 14 bases left between them. The CDR3 sequence: CASSLIIGGSEKLFF. CDR3 nucleotides: TGTGCCAGCAGCTTAATAATTGGCGGGAGTGAAAAACTGTTTTTT.

Comment on this clonotype: One end of the junction fails to match germline, which may point to a read error. The CDR3 region is CAGSFQGRGRTDTQYF. In DNA form, the CDR3 reads TGTGCCGGCAGCTTCCAGGGGCGGGGGCGCACAGATACGCAGTATTTT. The rearrangement joins TRBV7-2 to TRBJ2-3, with D maybe TRBD2 (7 bases). The germline V gene has CDR1 SGHTA and CDR2 FQGNSA. The CDR3 runs to 16 residues.

V gene TRBV2 combines with J gene TRBJ2-3; 9 bases map to TRBD2. Unmatched junction bases numbered 12, after V lost 4 bases and J lost 4 bases. Germline V CDR1 and CDR2: SNHLY, FYNNEI. This CDR3 region has 17 residues. CDR3 DNA: TGTGCCAGCAGTGGAGGTAGCGGGGGACCGAAGGCAGATACGCAGTATTTT. Translating gives CASSGGSGGPKADTQYF.